This TCR beta chain originates from a study of T cell responses to AZD1222 COVID-19 vaccine. Study context: Analysis merged second doses at about 4 or about 12 weeks. Study conclusions and caveats: None of the repertoires were sampled until the peak T cell response had passed. Females made up more of the donors, who were largely white British, and clonal diversity may have come out too low.

Germline V gene sequence: CDR1 SGHTA, CDR2 FQGTGA. Trimming cost V 5 bases and J 8 bases, with 22 bases left between them. The CDR3 runs to 16 residues. TCRdb's copy holds only in-frame clones and misses some; the assay was immunoSEQ multiplex PCR. The sample has roughly 200,000 clones; around 88% are singletons. As for this clone: Its antigen is still unknown.

The sample in question was peripheral blood, obtained on day 0 of AZD1222 vaccination. The sequence was collected from an adult in good health. V gene TRBV7-3 combines with J gene TRBJ2-1; a possible D gene is TRBD1 (5 bases). As DNA, the CDR3 is TGTGCCAGCAGCGCGTCAGGGTTTGGGGTTGGGGATGAGCAGTTCTTC. Its protein is CASSASGFGVGDEQFF.